A single sample gave rise to the 13 T cell receptor beta chains below, sequenced in a study of T cells in localized non-small cell lung cancer. Assay: immunoSEQ multiplex PCR; the TCRdb copy retains only in-frame clones and omits some. The table lists 30,000 to 40,000 clones, 78% of them singletons, with 33% in the top ten. Sequenced material: peripheral blood, taken before any cancer treatment. The receptors stem from a male donor at least 60 years old with stage II squamous cell lung carcinoma.

The chain uses TRBV2 and TRBJ1-1; D is unresolved. CDR3 length equals 11 residues. With 6 bases removed from V and 7 bases from J, the gap between germline ends came to 9 bases. CDR1 SNHLY and CDR2 FYNNEI come from the germline V gene. The CDR3 DNA is TGTGCCAGCAGGAAGGAACTTGAAGCTTTCTTT. It codes for CASRKELEAFF.

The CDR3 reads CASSQDRGGTQPQHF. Here the CDR3 DNA reads TGCGCCAGCAGCCAAGATCGGGGGGGAACTCAGCCCCAGCATTTT. The chain joins TRBV4-1 to TRBJ1-5, with a tentative D call TRBD1 (5 bases). The CDR3 spans 15 residues. With 0 bases removed from V and 6 bases from J, the gap between germline ends came to 12 bases. The germline V gene encodes CDR1 MGHRA and CDR2 YSYEKL.

The chain combines TRBV30 with TRBJ1-1; no clear D. Germline values: CDR1 GTSNPN, CDR2 SVGIG (reference sequence). Trimming shortened V by 3 bases and J by 7 bases, and 15 bases separated the two germline ends. The CDR3 contains 13 residues. This CDR3 is CAWSATPPHEAFF. DNA for the CDR3: TGTGCCTGGAGCGCGACCCCCCCTCATGAAGCTTTCTTT.

The chain's CDR3 is CASRVLGKTDTQYF. The CDR3 nucleotides read TGTGCCAGCCGGGTTTTGGGAAAAACAGATACGCAGTATTTT. The V call is TRBV6-1, the J call TRBJ2-3; D uncertain. Trimming took 8 bases from V and 3 from J, leaving 15 bases between them. The CDR3 spans 14 residues. Germline V gene sequence: CDR1 MNHNS, CDR2 SASEGT.

The V and J genes are TRBV5-6 and TRBJ2-7; 9 bases map to TRBD1. The V segment lost 2 bases and the J segment 0 bases; nucleotides outside the gene matches: 3. CDR1 SGHDT and CDR2 YYEEEE come from the germline V gene. The CDR3 length is 15 residues. Here the CDR3 DNA reads TGTGCCAGCAGCTTCCGGGACAGGGACTCCTACGAGCAGTACTTC. Its protein product is CASSFRDRDSYEQYF.

This chain links TRBV5-4 with TRBJ1-2; 8 positions match TRBD1. The J segment lost 2 bases and the V segment lost 4 bases, leaving 7 bases of the junction unmatched. The CDR3 totals 15 residues. CDR1 and CDR2 from the germline V gene are SGHNT and YYREEE (reference sequence). CDR3 nucleotide sequence: TGTGCCAGCAGCACCGGGACAGGCCTCAACTATGGCTACACCTTC. Translating it yields CASSTGTGLNYGYTF.

The CDR3 DNA reads as TGTGCCAGAAGCTTAAAACCCAGCATGAACACTGAAGCTTTCTTT. This encodes CARSLKPSMNTEAFF. The gene calls are TRBV7-5 and TRBJ1-1. TRBV7-5 is termed a pseudogene. The CDR3 runs to 15 residues.

This clone was counted a single time. The chain is built from TRBV5-6 and TRBJ2-3, with D uncertain. Germline assignment: CDR1 SGHDT and CDR2 YYEEEE. Trimming removed 7 bases from V and 4 bases from J, with 19 bases in between. This CDR3 has 15 residues. The CDR3 is CASRLLGSLADTQYF. As DNA, the CDR3 is TGTGCCAGCCGACTTTTGGGAAGTCTCGCAGATACGCAGTATTTT.

This clone was detected only once. This chain joins TRBV7-2 and TRBJ2-6, with unresolved D. This CDR3 region has 12 residues. Germline assignment: CDR1 SGHTA and CDR2 FQGNSA. V gave up 5 bases and J gave up 4 bases, with 3 bases separating them. CDR3 sequence: CASSPGANVLTF. CDR3 coding DNA: TGTGCCAGCAGCCCCGGGGCCAACGTCCTGACTTTC.

The chain joins TRBV27 to TRBJ2-7; 9 bases align to TRBD1. Germline-derived CDR1 and CDR2 are MNHEY and SMNVEV (reference sequence). Losses at the gene ends were 4 bases for V and 2 bases for J; bases not matched to a gene: 6. This CDR3 is 15 amino acids long. The CDR3 spells CASSSSGTGTYEQYF. As DNA, the CDR3 is TGTGCCAGCAGTTCCTCTGGGACAGGGACCTACGAGCAGTACTTC.

The rearrangement links TRBV19 to TRBJ1-1; 7 bases fit TRBD1. CDR1 and CDR2 (germline): LNHDA, SQIVND (reference sequence). Unmatched junction bases numbered 5, after V lost 7 bases and J lost 0 bases. The CDR3 has 14 amino acids. The CDR3 here is CASKGDSLNTEAFF. The DNA for the CDR3 is TGTGCCAGTAAAGGGGACAGTCTGAACACTGAAGCTTTCTTT.

This clone was detected only a few times. This rearrangement joins TRBV5-1 to TRBJ2-3; no reliable D call. Germline-derived CDR1 and CDR2 are SGHRS and YFSETQ. The CDR3 extends over 15 amino acids. The germline V and J ends were trimmed by 0 bases and 2 bases, with 10 bases remaining between them. For the CDR3, the DNA is TGCGCCAGCAGCTTGGAAGGCAGTTACACAGATACGCAGTATTTT. Translating gives CASSLEGSYTDTQYF.

V gene TRBV6-1 combines with J gene TRBJ1-5; D unresolved. Trimming stripped 3 bases from V and 0 bases from J, with 9 bases between. The CDR3 spans 15 residues. Germline V lookup: CDR1 MNHNS, CDR2 SASEGT. The CDR3 sequence is CASSESIRSNQPQHF. CDR3 nucleotide sequence: TGTGCCAGCAGTGAGTCGATCCGTAGCAATCAGCCCCAGCATTTT.